These T cell receptor beta chains were read from a single sample in a study of CD8 T cells in ankylosing spondylitis. TCRdb re-derived calls from the 5' RACE reads in MiXCR, one entry per CDR3 protein. The sample holds about 460,000 distinct CDR3 sequences; about 5% are singletons and the top ten take roughly 3.2%. Sequenced material: blood, either unsorted or a sorted T cell fraction (not recorded which). These receptors originate from a male donor with ankylosing spondylitis. The CDR3 runs from the conserved cysteine through the conserved F or W. A D gene is named only where the DNA matches it firmly. Some rows have no size entry. The others give once, few or many, or a class for an expanded clone.

D,size,J,V,DNA,CDR3
NA,many,TRBJ1-2,TRBV27,TGTGCCAGCAACAAATGGGGGCGGGGGGACGGGTATGGCTACACCTTC,CASNKWGRGDGYGYTF
TRBD1,NA,TRBJ2-1,TRBV6-5,TGTGCCAGCAGTCACCGGGACAGGGGACCTTACAATGAGCAGTTCTTC,CASSHRDRGPYNEQFF
NA,many,TRBJ2-1,TRBV29-1,TGCAGCGTTCAAGACAGGACCTACAATGAGCAGTTCTTC,CSVQDRTYNEQFF
NA,many,TRBJ2-3,TRBV5-1,TGCGCCAGCAGCTCCCAGCCCGCGGATACGCAGTATTTT,CASSSQPADTQYF
NA,many,TRBJ2-7,TRBV7-2,TGTGCCAGCAGCCTGGGACTGCTATACGAGCAGTACTTC,CASSLGLLYEQYF
TRBD1,many,TRBJ1-1,TRBV12-3/TRBV12-4,TGTGCCAGCAGCCATAGGACAGGGGGCGTGAACACTGAAGCTTTCTTT,CASSHRTGGVNTEAFF
TRBD2,many,TRBJ2-5,TRBV20-1,TGCAGTGCTACAGATGGCAAGCGGGAGTACCAAGAGACCCAGTACTTC,CSATDGKREYQETQYF
NA,many,TRBJ1-1,TRBV10-3,TGTGCCATCAGTGAGGGGGTGTTCACTGAAGCTTTCTTT,CAISEGVFTEAFF
TRBD1,many,TRBJ1-1,TRBV4-2,TGTGCCAGCAGCCAAGTCGGACAGGGGGCGGCGAACACTGAAGCTTTCTTT,CASSQVGQGAANTEAFF
TRBD1,many,TRBJ2-2,TRBV5-4,TGTGCCAGCAGCTTGGCAGGGGGCGGTTCCGGGGAGCTGTTTTTT,CASSLAGGGSGELFF
NA,many,TRBJ2-7,TRBV12-3/TRBV12-4,TGTGCCAGCAGTTTAGTTCTCCAGGGGACCGAGCAGTACTTC,CASSLVLQGTEQYF
TRBD1,many,TRBJ1-5,TRBV5-1,TGCGCCAGCAGCTTCGCTCTCCGGGACAGGGAAGGGCAGCCCCAGCATTTT,CASSFALRDREGQPQHF
NA,NA,TRBJ1-2,TRBV7-6,TGTGCCAGCAGCTGGGGGGGGATGGGCGCTACCTATGGCTACACCTTC,CASSWGGMGATYGYTF
NA,NA,TRBJ2-1,TRBV4-2,TGTGCCAGCGCCCCTGGGCTCGTCAGCGAAGTTTACGAGCAGTTCTTC,CASAPGLVSEVYEQFF
NA,few,TRBJ2-1,TRBV9,TGTGCCAGTACTAGCTACACAAATGAGCAGTTCTTC,CASTSYTNEQFF
TRBD2,many,TRBJ2-7,TRBV4-1,TGCGCCAGCAGTCTCAGACTAGCGGGGATCTACGAGCAGTACTTC,CASSLRLAGIYEQYF
NA,many,TRBJ2-1,TRBV24-1,TGTGCCACCAGCGGGGGATACAATGAGCAGTTCTTC,CATSGGYNEQFF
NA,many,TRBJ2-5,TRBV7-9,TGTGCCAGCAGTCCACCCGGGGAAGGGACCCAGTACTTC,CASSPPGEGTQYF
NA,many,TRBJ2-5,TRBV4-1,TGCGCCAGCAGCCATAACAGGGATTGGACCCAGTACTTC,CASSHNRDWTQYF
NA,NA,TRBJ2-7,TRBV4-3,TGCGCCAGCAGCCAAGAGCCGACTGTTACCTACGAGCAGTACTTC,CASSQEPTVTYEQYF
NA,NA,TRBJ1-1,TRBV4-2,TGTGCCAGCAGCCAAGTGTCCTCTAATGAAGCTTTCTTT,CASSQVSSNEAFF
TRBD1,many,TRBJ1-4,TRBV7-9,TGTGCCAGCAGCAATCGGGACAGGGAAAAACTGTTTTTT,CASSNRDREKLFF
NA,many,TRBJ2-4,TRBV12-3/TRBV12-4,TGTGCCAGCGGGGTCGGGCCAAACATTCAGTACTTC,CASGVGPNIQYF
NA,many,TRBJ1-1,TRBV29-1,TGCAGCGTTGAGGGCAGGCTGAGCACTGAAGCTTTCTTT,CSVEGRLSTEAFF
NA,NA,TRBJ2-7,TRBV2,TGTGCCAGCAACCGGCTCGACTACGAGCAGTACTTC,CASNRLDYEQYF
NA,many,TRBJ1-6,TRBV9,TGTGCCAGCAGCGTAGACCTTGGGACTTCGGGGCCCCTCCACTTT,CASSVDLGTSGPLHF
TRBD1,many,TRBJ1-5,TRBV20-1,TGCAGTGCTAGAGATACGGGGACAGGGAATCAGCCCCAGCATTTT,CSARDTGTGNQPQHF
NA,many,TRBJ1-2,TRBV3-1,TGTGCCAGCAGCCAAGTTCAGGGGCAGGGGCTCTATGGCTACACCTTC,CASSQVQGQGLYGYTF
NA,many,TRBJ2-7,TRBV20-1,TGCAGTGCAGGTCATATGGGCCCCTTTGGCGAGCAGTACTTC,CSAGHMGPFGEQYF
TRBD1,many,TRBJ1-2,TRBV7-2,TGTGCCAGCAGCCCGAGGACAGGAGCCAACTATGGCTACACCTTC,CASSPRTGANYGYTF
TRBD1,many,TRBJ2-1,TRBV15,TGTGCCACCAGCTTAGACTTGACAGGGGCCAATGAGCAGTTCTTC,CATSLDLTGANEQFF
NA,many,TRBJ2-6,TRBV4-3,TGCGCCAGCAGCCAAGACGGGGACTCTGGGGCCAACGTCCTGACTTTC,CASSQDGDSGANVLTF
TRBD1,many,TRBJ1-2,TRBV5-1,TGCGCCAGCAGCTCCTGGGACAGGGGCTATGGCTACACCTTC,CASSSWDRGYGYTF
NA,many,TRBJ2-1,TRBV27,TGTGCCAGCAGTTTAGGGCGAGCTAGCTATACCTACAATGAGCAGTTCTTC,CASSLGRASYTYNEQFF
NA,many,TRBJ1-1,TRBV27,TGTGCCAGCAGAGGCGGGTCGAGGACTGAAGCTTTCTTT,CASRGGSRTEAFF
TRBD1,many,TRBJ1-6,TRBV5-1,TGCGCCAGCAGAGACAGGGGATATTCACCCCTCCACTTT,CASRDRGYSPLHF
NA,many,TRBJ1-2,TRBV4-3,TGCGCCAGCAGCCAAGAGCCAGGGGTTTCCTATGGCTACACCTTC,CASSQEPGVSYGYTF
NA,many,TRBJ2-1,TRBV5-1,TGCGCCAGCAGCTTGGAAGTGGTGCAGTTCTTC,CASSLEVVQFF
NA,many,TRBJ2-7,TRBV3-1,TGTGCCAGCAGCCAAATGTGGCTTCCCTACGAGCAGTACTTC,CASSQMWLPYEQYF
NA,many,TRBJ2-7,TRBV15,TGTGCCACCAGCAGAGATCTGGCAATCTACGAGCAGTACTTC,CATSRDLAIYEQYF
NA,NA,TRBJ2-2,TRBV19,TGTGCCAGTAGCCCTATTCAGAGGGTGCACACCGGGGAGCTGTTTTTT,CASSPIQRVHTGELFF
NA,NA,TRBJ1-6,TRBV19,TGTGCCAGTAGTATACGACGGAATTATAATTCACCCCTCCACTTT,CASSIRRNYNSPLHF
NA,NA,TRBJ2-4,TRBV19,TGTGCCAGTAGTAAACAAGCCAAAAACATTCAGTACTTC,CASSKQAKNIQYF
NA,many,TRBJ2-7,TRBV28,TGTGCCAGCACTCGATACTACGAGCAGTACTTC,CASTRYYEQYF
TRBD2,many,TRBJ2-7,TRBV7-2,TGTGCCAGCAGTCGGACTAGCGGGAACTCCTACGAGCAGTACTTC,CASSRTSGNSYEQYF
NA,many,TRBJ1-2,TRBV6-2/TRBV6-3,TGTGCCAGCAGTTCCTCAGGGAGGACGCGCTATGGCTACACCTTC,CASSSSGRTRYGYTF
NA,many,TRBJ2-7,TRBV9,TGTGCCAGCAGCTCCACTAGCTACGAGCAGTACTTC,CASSSTSYEQYF
NA,many,TRBJ2-5,TRBV5-6,TGTGCCAGCAGCTTGGGACAGACAACCGTGACCCAGTACTTC,CASSLGQTTVTQYF
NA,many,TRBJ1-2,TRBV7-2,TGTGCCAGCAGCTTAGCCTTTTATGGCTACACCTTC,CASSLAFYGYTF
NA,many,TRBJ1-6,TRBV5-1,TGCGCCAGCAGCCCGGTTGCCGGGGATAATTCACCCCTCCACTTT,CASSPVAGDNSPLHF
NA,many,TRBJ2-7,TRBV20-1,TGCAGTGCTAGCCCTATGAGCTCCTACGAGCAGTACTTC,CSASPMSSYEQYF
NA,many,TRBJ1-2,TRBV20-1,TGCAGTGCTACCCGGACAGCCGCCTTCTATGGCTACACCTTC,CSATRTAAFYGYTF
TRBD2,few,TRBJ2-7,TRBV12-3/TRBV12-4,TGTGCCAGCAGGCTTAGCGGGAGGGCCCTCGAGCAGTACTTC,CASRLSGRALEQYF